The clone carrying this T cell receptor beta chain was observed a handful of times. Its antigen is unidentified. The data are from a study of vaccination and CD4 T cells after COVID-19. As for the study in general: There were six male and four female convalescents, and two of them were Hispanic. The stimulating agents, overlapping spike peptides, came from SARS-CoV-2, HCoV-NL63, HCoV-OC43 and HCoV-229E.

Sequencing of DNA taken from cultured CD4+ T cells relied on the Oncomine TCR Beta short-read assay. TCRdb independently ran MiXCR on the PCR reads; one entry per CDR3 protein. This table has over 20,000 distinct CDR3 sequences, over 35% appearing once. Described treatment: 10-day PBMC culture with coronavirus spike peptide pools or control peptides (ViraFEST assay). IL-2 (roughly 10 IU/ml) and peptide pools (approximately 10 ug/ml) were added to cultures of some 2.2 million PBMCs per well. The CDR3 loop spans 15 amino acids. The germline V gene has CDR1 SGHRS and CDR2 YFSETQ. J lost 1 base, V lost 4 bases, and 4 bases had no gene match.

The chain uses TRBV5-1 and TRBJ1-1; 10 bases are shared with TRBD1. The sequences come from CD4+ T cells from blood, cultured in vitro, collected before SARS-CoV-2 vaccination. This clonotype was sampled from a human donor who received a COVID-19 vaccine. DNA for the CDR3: TGCGCCAGCAGCGGGACAGGGGTAAGGAACACTGAAGCTTTCTTT. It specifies CASSGTGVRNTEAFF.